This TCR beta chain was sequenced for a study of blood T cell repertoires in COVID-19. Study in general: Sources were T cells, B-cell-depleted T cells, or PBMCs; the material itself was cDNA or gDNA.

Authors' methods: Estimated nucleated cell counts came from reference gene primer amplification. TCRdb keeps only in-frame clones here, not all; method: immunoSEQ multiplex PCR. That table is the source of V, J and clone size, and D and trimming were worked out from the DNA. The sample has tens of thousands of clones; approximately 85% are singletons. Per germline, CDR1 SEHNR and CDR2 FQNEAQ (reference sequence). The CDR3 covers 14 residues. V shed 6 bases, J shed 12 bases, and the junction held 15 bases outside the gene matches. The receptor was isolated from a human donor in a cohort sampled during active COVID-19. The gene calls are TRBV7-9 and TRBJ2-7; TRBD1 agrees at 9 bases. The sequenced material came from peripheral blood. The CDR3 DNA reads TGTGCCAGCAGTCTTGGGGGACAGGGCCTTCGGCGGTACTTC. It encodes CASSLGGQGLRRYF.